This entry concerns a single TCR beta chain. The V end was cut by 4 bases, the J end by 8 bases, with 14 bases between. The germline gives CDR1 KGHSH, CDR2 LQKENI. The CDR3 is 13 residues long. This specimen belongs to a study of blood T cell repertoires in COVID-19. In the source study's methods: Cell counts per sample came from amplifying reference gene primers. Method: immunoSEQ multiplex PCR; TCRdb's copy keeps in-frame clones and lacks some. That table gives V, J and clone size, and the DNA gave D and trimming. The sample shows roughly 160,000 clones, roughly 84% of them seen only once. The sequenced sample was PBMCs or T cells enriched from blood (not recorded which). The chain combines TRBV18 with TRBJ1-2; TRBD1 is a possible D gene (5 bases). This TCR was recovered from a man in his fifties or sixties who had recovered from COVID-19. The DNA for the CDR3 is TGTGCCAGCTCACTTCCTTCAGGGCACGGCTACACCTTC. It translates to CASSLPSGHGYTF. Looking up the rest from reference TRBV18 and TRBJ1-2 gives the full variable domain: NAGVMQNPRHLVRRRGQEARLRCSPMKGHSHVYWYRQLPEEGLKFMVYLQKENIIDESGMPKERFSAEFPKEGPSILRIQQVVRGDSAAYFCASSLPSGHGYTFGSGTRLTVV.